This is a list of T cell receptor beta chains from one sample in a study of Tregs in tolerant kidney transplant recipients. Clones were read by immunoSEQ multiplex PCR, and TCRdb kept only the in-frame ones, dropping some. Of under 95,000 clones in the sample, approximately 90% were seen once. The sequencing used Tregs from blood, collected before the transplant. The receptors were sampled from a human donor who received a combined kidney and bone marrow transplant. Both conserved end residues are part of each CDR3. The order of the fields is V gene, D gene, clone size, J gene, CDR3 DNA, CDR3 protein. A D gene is named only where the DNA matches it firmly. Only some rows state a clone size, as once, few, many or a class for expanded clones.

>TRBV5-1|-|-|TRBJ2-1
TGCGCCAGCGGTCTAGGAATGGGCAATGAGCAGTTCTTC
CASGLGMGNEQFF
>TRBV19|-|once|TRBJ2-1
TGTGCCAGTAGTATATATGGGGGTTCCTACAATGAGCAGTTCTTC
CASSIYGGSYNEQFF
>TRBV27|TRBD1|-|TRBJ1-1
TGTGCCAGCAGTTTATCGTCGGGAGGGGGCCTCGGTGAAGCTTTCTTT
CASSLSSGGGLGEAFF
>TRBV7-3|TRBD2|-|TRBJ2-1
TGTGCCAGCAGCTTGAGCGGGAGTTCAGGTGAGCAGTTCTTC
CASSLSGSSGEQFF
>TRBV27|-|few|TRBJ2-3
TGTGCCAGCAGTTTTTACAGGGAGGATACGCAGTATTTT
CASSFYREDTQYF
>TRBV7-9|-|-|TRBJ2-2
TGTGCCAGCAGCTTAGGGGGCAGGAACACCGGGGAGCTGTTTTTT
CASSLGGRNTGELFF
>TRBV28|-|-|TRBJ1-2
TGTGCCAGCAGTTCAAATTATGGCTACACCTTC
CASSSNYGYTF
>TRBV6-1|-|-|TRBJ1-4
TGTGCCAGCAGTGCGGGTAGTCAGCTTAATGAAAAACTGTTTTTT
CASSAGSQLNEKLFF
>TRBV6-6|TRBD2|-|TRBJ2-1
TGTGCCAGCAAATGGACTAGCATCAATGAGCAGTTCTTC
CASKWTSINEQFF
>TRBV5-1|TRBD2|-|TRBJ2-7
TGCGCCAGCAGCTTGGGGGCAGCGGGAAGCCAGGGTGAACAGTACTTC
CASSLGAAGSQGEQYF
>TRBV30|-|-|TRBJ2-5
TGTGCCTGGAGTACTAAGAGACCAACAGAGACCCAGTACTTC
CAWSTKRPTETQYF
>TRBV28|TRBD2|-|TRBJ2-1
TGTGCCAGCAGTTCCTCTAGCGGGCTACTCAATGAGCAGTTCTTC
CASSSSSGLLNEQFF
>TRBV6-5|-|-|TRBJ2-7
TGTGCCAGCAGCCTGGACGGGGTAGCCTCCTACGAGCAGTACTTC
CASSLDGVASYEQYF
>TRBV7-9|-|-|TRBJ2-3
TGTGCCAGCAGCCCTTACGGGGGCACAGATACGCAGTATTTT
CASSPYGGTDTQYF
>TRBV4-1|-|-|TRBJ2-1
TGCGCCAGCAGCCAACTAGACAATGAGCAGTTCTTC
CASSQLDNEQFF